The clone carrying this TCR beta chain was counted ten times or more. Germline-derived CDR1 and CDR2 are SGHRS and YFSETQ. The CDR3 length is 12 residues. Trimming cost V 5 bases and J 5 bases, with 10 bases left between them. Unique molecular identifiers tagged the TCRbeta library. MiXCR was run by TCRdb on the PCR reads, yielding one entry per CDR3 protein. The table records roughly 790,000 distinct CDR3 sequences, approximately 15% of them present only once. These data belong to a study of T-cell reconstitution after alpha-beta-depleted transplantation in children. The genes are TRBV5-1 and TRBJ2-5, with D unclear. The source is a male patient younger than 18 who had a stem cell transplant for acute lymphoblastic leukemia, so the T cells may come from the graft donor. The sample in question was PBMCs, mostly from graft donor cells, obtained 360 days after TCRalphabeta/CD19-depleted stem cell transplant. In DNA form, the CDR3 reads TGCGCCAGCAGTTGGATGAGGGAGACCCAGTACTTC. This translates into CASSWMRETQYF.